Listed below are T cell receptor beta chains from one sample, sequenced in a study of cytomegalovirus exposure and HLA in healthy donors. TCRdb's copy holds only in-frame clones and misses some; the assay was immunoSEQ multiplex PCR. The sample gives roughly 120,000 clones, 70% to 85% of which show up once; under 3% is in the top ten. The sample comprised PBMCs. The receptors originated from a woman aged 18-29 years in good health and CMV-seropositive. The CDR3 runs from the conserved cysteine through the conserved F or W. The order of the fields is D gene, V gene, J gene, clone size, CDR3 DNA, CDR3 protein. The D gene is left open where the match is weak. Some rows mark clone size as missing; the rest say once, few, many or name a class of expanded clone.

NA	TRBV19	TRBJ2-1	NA	TGTGCCAGTAGTACCCTACCCGGAGGGGAGCAGTTCTTC	CASSTLPGGEQFF
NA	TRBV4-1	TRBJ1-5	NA	TGCGCCAGCAGCCAAGAGGAGAGCAATCAGCCCCAGCATTTT	CASSQEESNQPQHF
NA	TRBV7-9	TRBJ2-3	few	TGTGCCAGCAGCTTGACAAACACAGATACGCAGTATTTT	CASSLTNTDTQYF
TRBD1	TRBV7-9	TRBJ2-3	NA	TGTGCCACCCGGGTGGGGCAGGGGGCCGTAGATACGCAGTATTTT	CATRVGQGAVDTQYF
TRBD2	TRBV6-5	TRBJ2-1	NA	TGTGCCAGCAGTTTGAGCGGGGGGGCTTACAATGAGCAGTTCTTC	CASSLSGGAYNEQFF
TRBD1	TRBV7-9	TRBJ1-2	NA	TGTTCCACCCTCGGGGTTTCGGTGCCGGGACAGCAAGGCTATGGCTACATCTTC	CSTLGVSVPGQQGYGYIF
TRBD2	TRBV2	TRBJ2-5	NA	TGTGCCAGCAGGTCCGGGACTAGCGGGGGGGAAAATTCAGAGACCCAGTACTTC	CASRSGTSGGENSETQYF
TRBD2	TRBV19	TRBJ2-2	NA	TGTGCCAGTAGTTCCCGGGGGGAGGGCACCGGGGAGCTGTTTTTT	CASSSRGEGTGELFF
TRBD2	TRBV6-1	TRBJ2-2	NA	TGTGCCAGCAGTGACCTCGGACGGGGGGGCACCGGGGAGCTGTTTTTT	CASSDLGRGGTGELFF
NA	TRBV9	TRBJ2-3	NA	TGTGCCAGCAGCCCCCAAACCAGCGCGGGGGCCCTAACAGATACGCAGTATTTT	CASSPQTSAGALTDTQYF
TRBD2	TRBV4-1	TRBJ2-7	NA	TGCGCCAGCAGCCAACGACTAGCGGGGGGCAGCTACGAGCAGTACTTC	CASSQRLAGGSYEQYF
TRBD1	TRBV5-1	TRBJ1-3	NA	TGCGCCAGCAGCTGGACAGGTACTGGAAACACCATATATTTT	CASSWTGTGNTIYF
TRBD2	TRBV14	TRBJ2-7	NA	TGTGCCAGCAGCCAAAGCGGGGGGACGCGCGAGCAGTACTTC	CASSQSGGTREQYF
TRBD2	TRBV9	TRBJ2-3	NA	TGTGCCAGCAGCCGGGGGACTAGCGAGGCGGATACGCAGTATTTT	CASSRGTSEADTQYF
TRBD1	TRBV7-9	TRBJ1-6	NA	TGTTCCAGCAGCCCCACTCCGGGACAGGGCAAGTCCTATAATTCACCCCTCCACTTT	CSSSPTPGQGKSYNSPLHF
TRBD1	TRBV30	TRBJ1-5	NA	TGTGCCTGGGCAGGGGGCGGCGGGCCCCAGCATTTT	CAWAGGGGPQHF
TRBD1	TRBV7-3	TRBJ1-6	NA	TGTGCCAGTGGACAGGGAAGAGATTCACCCCTCCACTTT	CASGQGRDSPLHF
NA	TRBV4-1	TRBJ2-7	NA	TGCGCCAGCAGCCGGAGGGGTTCGGAGGGTATCTACGAGCAGTACTTC	CASSRRGSEGIYEQYF
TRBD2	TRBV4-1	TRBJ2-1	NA	TGCGCCAGCAGCCAAGTTAGGACTAGTTACAATGAGCAGTTCTTC	CASSQVRTSYNEQFF
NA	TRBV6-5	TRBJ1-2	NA	TGTGCCAGCAGTGAGGGCAAGTTCGGCTACACCTTC	CASSEGKFGYTF
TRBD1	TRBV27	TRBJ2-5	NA	TGTGCCAGCAGTTCACCTGGCGGGCAGGGGGCGATAGGGACCCAGTACTTC	CASSSPGGQGAIGTQYF
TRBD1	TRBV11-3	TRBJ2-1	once	TGTGCCAGCAGTTCCCGGGACAGGGATAATGAGCAGTTCTTC	CASSSRDRDNEQFF
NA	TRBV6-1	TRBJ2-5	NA	TGTGCCAGCAGTGGGCCGGGGACTGCGGGGGAGACCCAGTACTTC	CASSGPGTAGETQYF
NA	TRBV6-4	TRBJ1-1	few	TGTGCCAGCAGTTCGACAGCAAACACTGAAGCTTTCTTT	CASSSTANTEAFF
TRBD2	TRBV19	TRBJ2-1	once	TGTGCCAGTAGCGGGGGGGACGTGGAGCAGTTCTTC	CASSGGDVEQFF
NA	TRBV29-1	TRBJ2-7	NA	TGCAGCGTTTATCTTAGGACAACTTACGAGCAGTACTTC	CSVYLRTTYEQYF
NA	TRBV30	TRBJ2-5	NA	TGTGCCTGGATAAGGACAGACCAAGAGACCCAGTACTTC	CAWIRTDQETQYF
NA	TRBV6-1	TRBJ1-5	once	TGTGCCAGCGGGGATTTCGGGGGCAATCAGCCCCAGCATTTT	CASGDFGGNQPQHF
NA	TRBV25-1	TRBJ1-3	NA	TGTGCCAGCAGTATAGGGGCTCCTGGAAACACCATATATTTT	CASSIGAPGNTIYF